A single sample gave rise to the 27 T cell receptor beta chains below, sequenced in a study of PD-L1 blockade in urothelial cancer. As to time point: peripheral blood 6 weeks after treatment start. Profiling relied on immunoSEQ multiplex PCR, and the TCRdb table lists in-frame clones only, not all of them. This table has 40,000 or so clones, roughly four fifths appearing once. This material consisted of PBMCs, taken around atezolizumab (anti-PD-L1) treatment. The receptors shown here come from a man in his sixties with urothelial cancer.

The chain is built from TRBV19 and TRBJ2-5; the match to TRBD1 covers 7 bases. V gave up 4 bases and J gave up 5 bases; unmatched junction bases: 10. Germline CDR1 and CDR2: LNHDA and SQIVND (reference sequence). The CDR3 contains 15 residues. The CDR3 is CASSSSGQVYETQYF. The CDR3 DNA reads TGTGCCAGTAGTAGCTCCGGACAGGTGTATGAGACCCAGTACTTC.

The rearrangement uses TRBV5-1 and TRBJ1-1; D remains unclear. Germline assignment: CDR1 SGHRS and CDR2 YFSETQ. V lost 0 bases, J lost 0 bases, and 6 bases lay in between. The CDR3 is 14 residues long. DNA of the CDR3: TGCGCCAGCAGCTTGGACACGCTGAACACTGAAGCTTTCTTT. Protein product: CASSLDTLNTEAFF.

The DNA for the CDR3 is TGTGCCAGCAGTTACGCTATTCCTTACAATGAGCAGTTCTTC. It yields the protein CASSYAIPYNEQFF. The genes are TRBV6-5 and TRBJ2-1; D uncertain. Trimming removed 2 bases at V and 4 bases at J, with 9 bases between. CDR1 is MNHEY and CDR2 is SVGAGI in the germline V gene. There are 14 residues in the CDR3.

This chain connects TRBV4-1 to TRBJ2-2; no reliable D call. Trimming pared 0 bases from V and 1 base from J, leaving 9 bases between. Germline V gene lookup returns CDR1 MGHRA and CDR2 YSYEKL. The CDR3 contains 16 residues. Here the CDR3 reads CASSQDGGRNTGELFF. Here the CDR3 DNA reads TGCGCCAGCAGCCAAGATGGCGGCAGGAACACCGGGGAGCTGTTTTTT.

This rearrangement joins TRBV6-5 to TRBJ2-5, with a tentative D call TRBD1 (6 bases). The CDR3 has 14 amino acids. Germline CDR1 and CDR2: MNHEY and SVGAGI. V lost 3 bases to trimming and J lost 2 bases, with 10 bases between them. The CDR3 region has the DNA TGTGCCAGCAGTTATAGGACAGATCAAGAGACCCAGTACTTC. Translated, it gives CASSYRTDQETQYF.

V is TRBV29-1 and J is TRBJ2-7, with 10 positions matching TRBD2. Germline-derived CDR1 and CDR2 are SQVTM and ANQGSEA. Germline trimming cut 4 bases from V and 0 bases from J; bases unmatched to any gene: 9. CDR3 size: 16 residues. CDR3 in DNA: TGCAGCGTTGTTGTCTTTGCTAGCGGGAGCTCCTACGAGCAGTACTTC. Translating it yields CSVVVFASGSSYEQYF.

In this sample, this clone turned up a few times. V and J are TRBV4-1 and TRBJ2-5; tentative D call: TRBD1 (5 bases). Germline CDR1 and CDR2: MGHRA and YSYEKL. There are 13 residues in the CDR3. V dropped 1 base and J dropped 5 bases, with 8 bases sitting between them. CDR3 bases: TGCGCCAGCAGCCAAGGTTACAGGGAGACCCAGTACTTC. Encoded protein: CASSQGYRETQYF.

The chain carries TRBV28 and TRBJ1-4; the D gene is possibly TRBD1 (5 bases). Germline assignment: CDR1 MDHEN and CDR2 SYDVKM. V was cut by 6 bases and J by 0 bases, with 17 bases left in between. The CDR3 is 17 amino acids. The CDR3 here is CASRTPGLGATNEKLFF. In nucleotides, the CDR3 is TGTGCCAGCAGGACACCGGGACTGGGGGCAACTAATGAAAAACTGTTTTTT.

In DNA, the CDR3 is TGTGCCAGCAGTTTGAGTGTTTTGAATGAGCAGTTCTTC. This codes for CASSLSVLNEQFF. This rearrangement joins TRBV27 to TRBJ2-1; D unresolved. The CDR3 spans 13 residues. In germline, CDR1 is MNHEY, CDR2 SMNVEV (reference sequence). Trimming removed 3 bases at V and 7 bases at J, with 10 bases between.

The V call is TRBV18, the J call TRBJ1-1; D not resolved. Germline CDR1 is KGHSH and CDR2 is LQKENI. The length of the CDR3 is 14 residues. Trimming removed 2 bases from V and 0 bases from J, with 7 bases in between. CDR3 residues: CASSPVRVNTEAFF. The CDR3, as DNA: TGTGCCAGCTCACCAGTCCGAGTGAACACTGAAGCTTTCTTT.

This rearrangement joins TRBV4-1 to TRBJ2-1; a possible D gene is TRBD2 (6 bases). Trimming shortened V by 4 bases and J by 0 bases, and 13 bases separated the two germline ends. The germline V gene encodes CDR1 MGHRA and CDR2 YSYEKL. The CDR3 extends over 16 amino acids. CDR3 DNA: TGCGCCAGCAGCCGCCGGGAGACGGACTCCTACAATGAGCAGTTCTTC. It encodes CASSRRETDSYNEQFF.

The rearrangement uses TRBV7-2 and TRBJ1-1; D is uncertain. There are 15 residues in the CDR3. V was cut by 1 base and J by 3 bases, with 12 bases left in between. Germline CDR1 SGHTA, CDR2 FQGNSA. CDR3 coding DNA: TGTGCCAGCAGCTTAGAAGTGACCCGGGACACTGAAGCTTTCTTT. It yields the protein CASSLEVTRDTEAFF.

The CDR3 sequence is CASSLQGQLVANYGYTF. CDR3 DNA: TGTGCCAGCAGCTTGCAGGGACAGTTAGTAGCTAACTATGGCTACACCTTC. The chain joins TRBV5-6 to TRBJ1-2; TRBD1 matches at 7 bases. This CDR3 spans 17 amino acids. Trimming removed 1 base from V and 0 bases from J; junction bases left unmatched: 9. The germline V gene has CDR1 SGHDT and CDR2 YYEEEE. The whole variable domain, remainder taken from reference TRBV5-6 and TRBJ1-2, is DAGVTQSPTHLIKTRGQQVTLRCSPKSGHDTVSWYQQALGQGPQFIFQYYEEEERQRGNFPDRFSGHQFPNYSSELNVNALLLGDSALYLCASSLQGQLVANYGYTFGSGTRLTVV.

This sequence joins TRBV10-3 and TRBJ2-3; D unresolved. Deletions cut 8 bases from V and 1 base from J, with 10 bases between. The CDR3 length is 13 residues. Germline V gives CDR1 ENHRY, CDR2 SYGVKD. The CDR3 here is CAIGRGGTDTQYF. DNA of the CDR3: TGTGCCATCGGTCGCGGAGGCACAGATACGCAGTATTTT.

CDR3 amino acids: CASSWDRDQPQHF. For the CDR3, the DNA is TGTGCCAGCAGCTGGGACAGGGATCAGCCCCAGCATTTT. The chain uses TRBV2 and TRBJ1-5, with 9 bases lining up with TRBD1. In germline, CDR1 is SNHLY, CDR2 FYNNEI. CDR3 length equals 13 residues. Trimming removed 6 bases from V and 5 bases from J; junction bases left unmatched: 2.

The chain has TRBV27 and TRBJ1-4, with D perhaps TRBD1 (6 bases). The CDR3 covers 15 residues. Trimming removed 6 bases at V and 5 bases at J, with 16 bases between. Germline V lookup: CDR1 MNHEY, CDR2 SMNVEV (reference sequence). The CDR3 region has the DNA TGTGCCAGCAGGTCTACAGGGTTGGGGAATGAAAAACTGTTTTTT. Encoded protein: CASRSTGLGNEKLFF.

CDR3 region: CASRLGTVNEQFF. Written as DNA, the CDR3 is TGTGCCAGCAGGTTGGGGACAGTCAATGAGCAGTTCTTC. The chain carries TRBV6-1 and TRBJ2-1; 7 positions match TRBD1. Trimming removed 6 bases from V and 6 bases from J; junction bases left unmatched: 5. This CDR3 is 13 amino acids long. CDR1 is MNHNS and CDR2 is SASEGT in the germline V gene.

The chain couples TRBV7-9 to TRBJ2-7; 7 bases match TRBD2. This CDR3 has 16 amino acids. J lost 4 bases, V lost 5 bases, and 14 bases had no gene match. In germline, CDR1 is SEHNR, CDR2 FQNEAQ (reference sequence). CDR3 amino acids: CASSPDTGGSSYEQYF. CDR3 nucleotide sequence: TGTGCCAGCAGCCCCGACACGGGAGGCAGTTCTTACGAGCAGTACTTC. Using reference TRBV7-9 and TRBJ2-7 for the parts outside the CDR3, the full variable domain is DTGVSQNPRHKITKRGQNVTFRCDPISEHNRLYWYRQTLGQGPEFLTYFQNEAQLEKSRLLSDRFSAERPKGSFSTLEIQRTEQGDSAMYLCASSPDTGGSSYEQYFGPGTRLTVT.

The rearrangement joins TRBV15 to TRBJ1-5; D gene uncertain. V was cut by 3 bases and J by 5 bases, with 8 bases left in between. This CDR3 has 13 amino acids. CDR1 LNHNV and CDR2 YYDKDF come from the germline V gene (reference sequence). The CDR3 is CATSSRIDQPQHF. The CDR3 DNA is TGTGCCACCAGCAGCAGGATTGATCAGCCCCAGCATTTT.

CDR3 in DNA: TGCAGCGTCCCCTTGGGTAGCGGGAGTGTGACCCAGTACTTC. Its protein product is CSVPLGSGSVTQYF. V and J are TRBV29-1 and TRBJ2-5; 9 bases map to TRBD2. The trim removed 6 bases at V and 7 bases at J, leaving 12 bases unmatched. Germline V gene sequence: CDR1 SQVTM, CDR2 ANQGSEA. The CDR3 covers 14 residues.

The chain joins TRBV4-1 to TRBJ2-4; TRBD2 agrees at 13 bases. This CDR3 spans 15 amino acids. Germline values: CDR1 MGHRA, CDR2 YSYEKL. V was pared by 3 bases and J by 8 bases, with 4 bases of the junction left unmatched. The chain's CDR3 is CASSHGTSGIYIQYF. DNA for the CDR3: TGCGCCAGCAGCCATGGGACTAGCGGGATATACATTCAGTACTTC.

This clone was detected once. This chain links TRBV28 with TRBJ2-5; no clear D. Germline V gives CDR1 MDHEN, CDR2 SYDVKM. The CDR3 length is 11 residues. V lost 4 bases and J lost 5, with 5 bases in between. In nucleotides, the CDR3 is TGTGCCAGCAGTTCCGGGGAGACCCAGTACTTC. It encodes CASSSGETQYF.

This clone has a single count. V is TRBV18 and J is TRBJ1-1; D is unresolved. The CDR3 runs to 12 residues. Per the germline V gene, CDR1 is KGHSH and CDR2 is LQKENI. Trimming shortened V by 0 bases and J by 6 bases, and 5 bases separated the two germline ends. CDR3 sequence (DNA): TGTGCCAGCTCACCACCGACACCTGAAGCTTTCTTT. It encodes CASSPPTPEAFF.

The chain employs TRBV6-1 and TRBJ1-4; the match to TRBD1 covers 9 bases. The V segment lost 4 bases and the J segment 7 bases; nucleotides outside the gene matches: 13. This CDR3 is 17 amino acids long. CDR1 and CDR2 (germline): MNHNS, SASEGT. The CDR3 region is CASSGQGVITVLEKLFF. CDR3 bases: TGTGCCAGCAGTGGACAGGGGGTCATCACGGTTCTTGAAAAACTGTTTTTT.

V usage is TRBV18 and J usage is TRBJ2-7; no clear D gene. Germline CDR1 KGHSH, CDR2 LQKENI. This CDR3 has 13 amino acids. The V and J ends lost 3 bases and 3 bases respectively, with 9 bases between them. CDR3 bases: TGTGCCAGCTCACCCAGTCGTGTCTACGAGCAGTACTTC. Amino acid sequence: CASSPSRVYEQYF.

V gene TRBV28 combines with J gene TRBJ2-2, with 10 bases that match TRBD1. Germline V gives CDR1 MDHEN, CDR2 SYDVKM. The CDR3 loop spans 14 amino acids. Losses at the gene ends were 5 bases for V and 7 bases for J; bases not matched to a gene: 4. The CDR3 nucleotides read TGTGCCAGCAGTCCCGGGACAGGGGTCGGGGAGCTGTTTTTT. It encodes CASSPGTGVGELFF.

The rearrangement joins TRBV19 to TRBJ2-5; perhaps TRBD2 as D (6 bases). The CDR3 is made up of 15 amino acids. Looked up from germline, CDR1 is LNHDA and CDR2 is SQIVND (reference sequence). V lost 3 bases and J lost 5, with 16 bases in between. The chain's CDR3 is CASSISRVGRETQYF. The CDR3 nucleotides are TGTGCCAGTAGTATTTCTCGTGTGGGGAGGGAGACCCAGTACTTC. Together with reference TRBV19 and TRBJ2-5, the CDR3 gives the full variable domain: DGGITQSPKYLFRKEGQNVTLSCEQNLNHDAMYWYRQDPGQGLRLIYYSQIVNDFQKGDIAEGYSVSREKKESFPLTVTSAQKNPTAFYLCASSISRVGRETQYFGPGTRLLVL.